This T cell receptor beta chain derives from a study of blood T cell repertoires in COVID-19 (dated by TCRdb to the early 2020s). Describing the broader study: Collaborator samples came from the United States, Italy and Spain and covered acute and convalescent phases of COVID-19. Samples came from the ongoing ImmuneRACE study (first 160 participants) plus 1,254 subjects from 6 global collaborators. Nearly every sample came with metadata listing a de-identified subject ID, COVID-19 status, age in years and sex. Where available, HLA class I and class II types were taken from metadata supplied by the sample provider and were not determined by assay-based typing. The prospective study material was composed of cDNA or gDNA derived from T cells, B-cell-depleted T cells, or PBMCs. The repertoires were released in a freely available public database intended as a resource for research on the immune response to SARS-CoV-2. Subjects who had been exposed to COVID-19, were actively infected with it, or had recovered from it provided the deeply sampled blood TCRbeta repertoires that made up the dataset. On the study overall, not on this receptor specifically: How much clinical and demographic metadata was included differed by source and by participant, and the metadata was provided uncurated.

From the cysteine up to the phenylalanine, the CDR3 has a length of 14 residues. Only CDR3 DNA is held: 42 bases, read in frame from base 1. The germline V gene (reference sequence) specifies MNHNY as CDR1 and SVGAGI as CDR2. Trimming leaves V shorter by 6 bases and J shorter by 4 bases, with the junction holding 7 bases beyond the gene matches. In regard to this clone: This receptor's antigen is unknown. No base qualities exist here, and no much larger clone lies one base off it.

In Seattle, one collaborating source enrolled patients while the infection was active and tracked those patients longitudinally over the course of disease. Each collaborating institution followed its own protocols to collect whole blood in K2EDTA tubes. For TCRbeta analysis, collaborators shipped samples in one of three forms: frozen whole blood, isolated PBMCs, or DNA extracted from either of those sample types. TCRbeta CDR3 regions were amplified from genomic DNA using the immunoSEQ Assay, a bias-controlled multiplex PCR. The original methods were these. The number of nucleated cells in each sample was estimated from the amplification of reference gene primers within the assay. To quantify the absolute abundance of each unique TCRbeta CDR3 rearrangement, sequence reads were collapsed and filtered. For each sample, productive Simpson clonality was calculated as the square root of Simpson's diversity index across productive rearrangements. TCRdb took over this immuneACCESS table, retaining in-frame rearrangements with V and J assigned. Such tables are incomplete; in checked studies, under half of the missing clones stem from an unresolved V gene, and the remainder is unexplained. V, J and clone size derive from that table, while D and trimming were established from the DNA sequence. The sample table shows about 160,000 clones, and 70% to 80% are seen once. Clones ranked in the top ten supply 8.1% of the sample.

The rearrangement combines TRBV6-6 with TRBJ1-2, with 8 bases in between that match TRBD1. Sample: peripheral blood. The TCR sequence derives from a woman aged 60 to 75 with COVID-19, enrolled during active disease. The CDR3 loop reads CASSRRDRPYGYTF. The nucleotides read TGTGCCAGCAGCCGCCGGGACAGGCCCTATGGCTACACCTTC.